This T cell receptor beta chain appears in the sequencing data of a study of human T cells and chemical hapten exposure. V was shortened by 9 bases and J by 1 base, with 9 bases between the two germline ends. Looked up from germline, CDR1 is SNHLY and CDR2 is FYNNEI. This CDR3 is 13 amino acids long. Via MiXCR, TCRdb re-called the RACE reads, giving one row per CDR3 protein. The data show tens of thousands of distinct CDR3 sequences, with about 9.4% seen just once and 6.8% held by the top ten. This clonotype was seen many times. Its matching antigen is unknown. Stated time point: patch test 2, 6 weeks after DPC sensitization. Specified treatment: therapeutic diphenylcyclopropenone sensitization with weekly scalp DPC. Findings of the study overall: Expanded TCRs showed more large CDR3 clusters than pre-sensitization or healthy control sets.

This receptor was identified in a woman in her 50s with alopecia areata. Some clones in this sample may be carry-over from other donors' samples. Specimen: whole blood, collected in connection with sensitization to the hapten diphenylcyclopropenone (DPC). The rearrangement uses TRBV2 and TRBJ2-2, with D possibly TRBD2 on 5 matching bases. CDR3 in amino acids: CARETRNTGELFF. CDR3 sequence (DNA): TGTGCCAGAGAAACTAGGAACACCGGGGAGCTGTTTTTT.